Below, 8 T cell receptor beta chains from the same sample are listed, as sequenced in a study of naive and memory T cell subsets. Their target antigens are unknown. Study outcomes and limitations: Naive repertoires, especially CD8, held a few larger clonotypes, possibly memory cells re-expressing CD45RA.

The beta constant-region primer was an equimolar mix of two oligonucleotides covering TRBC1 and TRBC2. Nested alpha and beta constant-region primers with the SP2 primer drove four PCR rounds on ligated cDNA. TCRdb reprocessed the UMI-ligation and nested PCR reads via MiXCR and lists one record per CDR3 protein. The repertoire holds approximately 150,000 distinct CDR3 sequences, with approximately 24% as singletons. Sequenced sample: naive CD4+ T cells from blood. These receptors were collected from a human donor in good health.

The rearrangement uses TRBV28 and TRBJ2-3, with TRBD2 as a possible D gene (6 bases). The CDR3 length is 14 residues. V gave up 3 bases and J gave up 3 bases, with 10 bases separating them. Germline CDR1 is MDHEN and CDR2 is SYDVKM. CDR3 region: CASSFGGRTDTQYF. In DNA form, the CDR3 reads TGTGCCAGCAGTTTCGGGGGTCGTACAGATACGCAGTATTTT.

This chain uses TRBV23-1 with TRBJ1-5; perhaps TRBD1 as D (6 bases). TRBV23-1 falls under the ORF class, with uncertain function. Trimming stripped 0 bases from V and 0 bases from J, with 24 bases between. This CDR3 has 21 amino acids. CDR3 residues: CASSQSSRGQFTFLSNQPQHF. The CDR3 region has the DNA TGCGCCAGCAGTCAATCTTCACGTGGACAGTTCACCTTCCTTAGCAATCAGCCCCAGCATTTT.

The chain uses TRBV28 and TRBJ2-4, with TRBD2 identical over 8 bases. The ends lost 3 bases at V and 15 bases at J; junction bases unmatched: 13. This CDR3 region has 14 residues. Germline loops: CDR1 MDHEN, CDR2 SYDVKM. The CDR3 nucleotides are TGTGCCAGCAGTTTTCCCGGGACTAGTGACAGGCGGTACTTC. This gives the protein CASSFPGTSDRRYF.

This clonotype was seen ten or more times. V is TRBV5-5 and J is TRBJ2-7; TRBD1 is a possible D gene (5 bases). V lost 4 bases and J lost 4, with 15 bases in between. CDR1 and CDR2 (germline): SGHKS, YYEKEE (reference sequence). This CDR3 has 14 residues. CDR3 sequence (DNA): TGTGCCAGCAGCCAGAGACAGACCAGTTACGAGCAGTACTTC. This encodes CASSQRQTSYEQYF.

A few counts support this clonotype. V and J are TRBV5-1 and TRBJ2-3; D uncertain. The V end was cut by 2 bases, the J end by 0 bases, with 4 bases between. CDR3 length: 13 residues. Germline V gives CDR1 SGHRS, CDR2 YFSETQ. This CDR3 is CASSFSSTDTQYF. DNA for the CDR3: TGCGCCAGCAGCTTCTCTAGCACAGATACGCAGTATTTT.

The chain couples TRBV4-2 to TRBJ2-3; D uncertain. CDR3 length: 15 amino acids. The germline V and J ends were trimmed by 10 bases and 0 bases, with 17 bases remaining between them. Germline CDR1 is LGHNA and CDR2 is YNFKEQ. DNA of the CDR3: TGTGCCATTTCTCGGGCGGCCTCCAGCACAGATACGCAGTATTTT. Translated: CAISRAASSTDTQYF.

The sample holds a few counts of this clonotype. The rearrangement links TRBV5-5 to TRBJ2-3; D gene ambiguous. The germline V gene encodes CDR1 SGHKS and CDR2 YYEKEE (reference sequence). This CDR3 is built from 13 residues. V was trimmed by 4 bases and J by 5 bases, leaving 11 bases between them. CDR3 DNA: TGTGCCAGCAGCCCGGAAGACATAGATACGCAGTATTTT. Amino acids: CASSPEDIDTQYF.

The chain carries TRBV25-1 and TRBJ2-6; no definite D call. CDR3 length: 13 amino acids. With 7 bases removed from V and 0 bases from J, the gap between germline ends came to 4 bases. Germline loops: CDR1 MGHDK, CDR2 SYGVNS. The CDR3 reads CASIRSGANVLTF. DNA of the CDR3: TGTGCCAGCATCCGCTCTGGGGCCAACGTCCTGACTTTC.